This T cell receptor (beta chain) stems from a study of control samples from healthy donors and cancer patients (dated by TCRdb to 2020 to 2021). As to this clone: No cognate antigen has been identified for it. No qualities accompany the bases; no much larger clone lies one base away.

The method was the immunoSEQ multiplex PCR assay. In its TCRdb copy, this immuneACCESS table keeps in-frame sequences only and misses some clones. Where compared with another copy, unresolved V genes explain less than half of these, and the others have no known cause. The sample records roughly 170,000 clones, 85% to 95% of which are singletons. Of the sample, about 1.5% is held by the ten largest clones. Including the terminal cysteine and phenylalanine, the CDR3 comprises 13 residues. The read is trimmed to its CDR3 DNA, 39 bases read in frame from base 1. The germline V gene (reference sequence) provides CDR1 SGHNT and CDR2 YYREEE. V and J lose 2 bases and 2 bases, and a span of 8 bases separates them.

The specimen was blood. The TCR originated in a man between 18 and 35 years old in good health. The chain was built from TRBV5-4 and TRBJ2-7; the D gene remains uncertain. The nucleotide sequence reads TGTGCCAGCAGCTTAATCAGTACCTACGAGCAGTACTTC. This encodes CASSLISTYEQYF. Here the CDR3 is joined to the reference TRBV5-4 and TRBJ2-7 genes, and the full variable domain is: ETGVTQSPTHLIKTRGQQVTLRCSSQSGHNTVSWYQQALGQGPQFIFQYYREEENGRGNFPPRFSGLQFPNYSSELNVNALELDDSALYLCASSLISTYEQYFGPGTRLTVT.